The 13 T cell receptor beta chains reported below all come from one sample, sequenced in a study of blood T cells in healthy people across ages. Through a sample-barcoded 5' primer and a J-beta primer mix, a second PCR was run for about 6 to 11 cycles. MiXCR, applied by TCRdb to the 5' RACE reads, yields one record per CDR3 protein. This sample yields some 550,000 distinct CDR3 sequences, of which under 55% are seen a single time; 20% to 25% belongs to the top ten. The specimen was blood. The source is a man older than 75 in good health.

The rearrangement joins TRBV9 to TRBJ2-1, with TRBD2 matching 11 bases. The J segment lost 6 bases and the V segment lost 3 bases, leaving 8 bases of the junction unmatched. The V gene's germline CDR1 is SGDLS and CDR2 YYNGEE. The CDR3 has 16 residues. CDR3 coding DNA: TGTGCCAGCAGCGCCCCCCGGGGACTAGCGGCCAATGAGCAGTTCTTC. As protein: CASSAPRGLAANEQFF.

The J gene is TRBJ1-1, the V gene TRBV6-5; D gene unclear. Germline V gene lookup returns CDR1 MNHEY and CDR2 SVGAGI. The V gene lost 0 bases and the J gene lost 1 base, with 9 bases spanning the gap. The CDR3 consists of 15 residues. CDR3 sequence: CASSYSHGSNTEAFF. Written as DNA, the CDR3 is TGTGCCAGCAGTTACTCCCACGGATCGAACACTGAAGCTTTCTTT.

The chain carries TRBV10-3 and TRBJ1-2; D ambiguous. Trimming took off 3 bases at V and 3 bases at J, with 14 bases between the two ends. CDR1 is ENHRY and CDR2 is SYGVKD in the germline V gene. This CDR3 has 15 amino acids. This CDR3 reads CAISDRTEDHYGYTF. In DNA form, the CDR3 reads TGTGCCATCAGTGATAGGACGGAGGATCACTATGGCTACACCTTC.

CDR3 protein: CASNTGRLRYEQYF. CDR3 nucleotides: TGTGCCAGCAACACCGGCCGTCTGCGCTACGAGCAGTACTTC. The rearrangement links TRBV6-5 to TRBJ2-7, with D uncertain. V lost 7 bases to trimming and J lost 3 bases, with 16 bases between them. Germline CDR1 and CDR2: MNHEY and SVGAGI. CDR3 length: 14 residues.

This clonotype was seen only once. V is TRBV7-2 and J is TRBJ2-5; 9 bases line up with TRBD2. Germline CDR1 SGHTA, CDR2 FQGNSA. This CDR3 comprises 16 residues. Trimming cost V 0 bases and J 1 base; bases outside gene matches: 3. Here the CDR3 reads CASSLAGAGGQETQYF. The CDR3 DNA follows: TGTGCCAGCAGCTTAGCGGGAGCGGGAGGCCAAGAGACCCAGTACTTC.

The chain recombines TRBV6-5 with TRBJ1-6; the D gene is possibly TRBD1 (6 bases). The CDR3 is 14 residues long. The germline gives CDR1 MNHEY, CDR2 SVGAGI. Deletions cut 5 bases from V and 6 bases from J, with 11 bases between. The CDR3 protein is CASSDLDSNSPLHF. The CDR3 bases are TGTGCCAGCAGTGACTTGGACAGTAATTCACCCCTCCACTTT.

This clonotype has just one count. The chain links TRBV30 to TRBJ2-7; TRBD2 is a possible D gene (5 bases). The V end was cut by 1 base, the J end by 1 base, with 8 bases between. The CDR3 runs to 13 residues. In germline, CDR1 is GTSNPN, CDR2 SVGIG (reference sequence). The CDR3 nucleotides are TGTGCCTGGAGTGAGACTAAATCCTACGAGCAGTACTTC. This translates into CAWSETKSYEQYF.

This clonotype has only one observation. One end of the junction varies from germline; a read error may be responsible. The J gene is TRBJ2-3, the V gene TRBV14; unclear D gene. The CDR3 length is 14 residues. Germline CDR1 SGHDN, CDR2 FVKESK. CDR3 DNA: TGTGCCGGCAGCCTGGCAGGATACACAGATACGCAGTATTTT. It is translated as CAGSLAGYTDTQYF.

CDR3 nucleotide sequence: TGTGCCAGCGGGGCTAGCGTATCCTACGAGCAGTACTTC. Amino acid sequence: CASGASVSYEQYF. The gene calls are TRBV7-2 and TRBJ2-7, with D perhaps matching TRBD2 (6 bases). Germline V gives CDR1 SGHTA, CDR2 FQGNSA. Trimming pared 8 bases from V and 1 base from J, leaving 12 bases between. This CDR3 is built from 13 residues.

V usage is TRBV5-1 and J usage is TRBJ1-2, with 8 bases that match TRBD1. Germline V gives CDR1 SGHRS, CDR2 YFSETQ. This CDR3 contains 14 residues. Trimming cost V 0 bases and J 7 bases; bases outside gene matches: 5. The CDR3 sequence is CASSLGPDRVGYTF. The CDR3 DNA reads as TGCGCCAGCAGCTTGGGTCCGGACAGGGTTGGCTACACCTTC.

This clonotype has ten or more counts. The chain carries TRBV6-6 and TRBJ2-7; D may be TRBD2 (6 bases). The ends were cut back, 7 bases at V and 3 bases at J, with 16 bases in the middle. CDR3 length: 14 residues. CDR1 and CDR2 (germline): MNHNY, SVGAGI (reference sequence). CDR3 DNA: TGTGCCAGCACCCCCCGTGGCGGGGTCTACGAGCAGTACTTC. It encodes CASTPRGGVYEQYF.

This clonotype was counted a few times. The rearrangement links TRBV7-2 to TRBJ2-7, with D tentatively TRBD2 (5 bases). The V gene's germline CDR1 is SGHTA and CDR2 FQGNSA. The V end lost 0 bases, the J end lost 2 bases, and 11 bases lay between the germline ends. CDR3 length equals 15 residues. CDR3 nucleotide sequence: TGTGCCAGCAGCTTAGCGGCTAGCCGAACCTACGAGCAGTACTTC. Protein: CASSLAASRTYEQYF.

The rearrangement uses TRBV6-5 and TRBJ1-2; D is uncertain. The germline V gene encodes CDR1 MNHEY and CDR2 SVGAGI. V lost 4 bases, J lost 5 bases, and 14 bases lay in between. The CDR3 runs to 14 residues. The CDR3 loop reads CASSFDGNNYGYTF. The CDR3 region has the DNA TGTGCCAGCAGTTTCGACGGGAATAATTATGGCTACACCTTC.